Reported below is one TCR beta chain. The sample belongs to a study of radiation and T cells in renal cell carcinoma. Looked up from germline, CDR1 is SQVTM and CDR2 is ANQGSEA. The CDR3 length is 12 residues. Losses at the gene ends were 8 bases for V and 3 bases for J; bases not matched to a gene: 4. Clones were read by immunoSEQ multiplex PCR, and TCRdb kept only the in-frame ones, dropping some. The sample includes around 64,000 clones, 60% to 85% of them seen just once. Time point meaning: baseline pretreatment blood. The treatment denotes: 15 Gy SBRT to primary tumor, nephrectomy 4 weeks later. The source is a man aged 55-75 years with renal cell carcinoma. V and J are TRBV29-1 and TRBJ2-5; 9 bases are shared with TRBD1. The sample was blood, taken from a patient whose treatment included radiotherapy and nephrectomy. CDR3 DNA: TGCAGCTCCCGACAGGGGGAAGAGACCCAGTACTTC. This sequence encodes CSSRQGEETQYF. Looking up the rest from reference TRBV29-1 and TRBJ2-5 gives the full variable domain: SAVISQKPSRDICQRGTSLTIQCQVDSQVTMMFWYRQQPGQSLTLIATANQGSEATYESGFVIDKFPISRPNLTFSTLTVSNMSPEDSSIYLCSSRQGEETQYFGPGTRLLVL.